This T cell receptor beta chain was identified during a study of T-cell memory formation after mild COVID-19 (dated by TCRdb to about 2021). Context from the whole study: TCR sequence clusters from the two donors were largely donor specific. In a couple of donors, T-cell clones that expanded and contracted after mild COVID-19 were tracked by sequencing TCRalpha and TCRbeta repertoires over time. Two young, previously healthy adult volunteers, one female and one male, were included in the cohort. Broad study findings and their caveats: Some responding clones were found in pre-infection memory, which suggests that pre-existing cross-reactive memory T cells took part in the SARS-CoV-2 response. The study covered only a couple of mild cases, and larger cohorts including severe cases with pre-infection samples were considered necessary. Balanced CD4/CD8 phenotypes were observed for clones contracting from day 15 to 85, whereas a bias towards CD4+ was observed for a second wave of clones expanding from day 15 to 37. Contracting CD4+ clones were located mainly in the CM and EM memory subsets, whereas CD8+ clones were found to be enriched in EMRA. SARS-CoV-2 specificity of the second-wave clones peaking on day 37 was not confirmed.

With regard to this clonotype: Its cognate antigen has yet to be identified. The sample holds no much larger clone one base away, and base qualities are not on file.

Taken from the germline V gene, the CDR1 and CDR2 loops are MGHRA and YSYEKL. From V the trimming removes 1 base and from J it removes 7 bases, while the gene matches leave 8 bases of the junction unaccounted for. Inclusive of the bounding cysteine and phenylalanine, the CDR3 is 15 residues long. Solely the CDR3 DNA is kept, with 45 bases framed from the first base. Ficoll-Paque density gradient centrifugation was the method used to isolate PBMCs. TCRdb lists the instrument as Illumina NovaSeq 6000. cDNA libraries for TCRalpha and TCRbeta were prepared by 5'RACE using constant-segment primers, with sample barcodes and unique molecular identifiers added. Trizol reagent was used to extract RNA from every sample. The libraries were amplified in two PCR steps, and the second step added a second sample barcode and Illumina TruSeq adapters. Sequencing of libraries was performed on an Illumina NovaSeq with 2 x 150 bp paired-end reads. Processing in the source paper ran as follows. Demultiplexing of reads and collapsing into UMI-guided consensus sequences were performed with migec v1.2.7. With mixcr v2.1.11, UMI consensuses were aligned to TRA and TRB V and J templates and assembled into clonotypes. A clonotype was counted as expanded or contracted only if both edgeR and NoisET called the change significant, with noise models trained on biological replicates. For edgeR calls, a false discovery rate-adjusted p below 0.01 and a log2 fold-change threshold of 1 were applied. As an exploratory analysis of dynamics, PCA with hierarchical clustering was applied to max-normalized trajectories of the 1000 most abundant clonotypes. The CD4 or CD8 phenotype of responding clones was assigned using the separately sequenced CD4+ and CD8+ repertoires. Through fastp at Q25 and MiXCR, TCRdb rebuilt clones from the public reads, retaining in-frame beta chains. Each CDR3 protein appears once, grouped with its most common genes and DNA. TCRdb assigned the V and J calls; the authors' analysis was not used. The sample profile shows 120,000 to 150,000 distinct CDR3 sequences; 13% to 15% of them were found once. The ten largest clones take up approximately 30% of the sample.

The sample taken for sequencing was PBMCs or a T cell subset sorted from them (not recorded which). The V and J genes are TRBV4-1 and TRBJ1-2; the central 8 bases match TRBD1. The clonotype originates from an adult woman who had mild COVID-19 (a few samples of this study predate the infection). The sample titles of this study are shuffled in the database, so cell type and time point are left out; the donor was told from shared clones. This receptor carries the CDR3 CASSQGSGGAFGYTF. The bases read TGCGCCAGCAGCCAAGGGTCAGGGGGCGCTTTTGGCTACACCTTC.